This TCR beta chain was recovered during a study of CD8 T cells in Susac syndrome. Regarding the study as a whole: The study conceded that relatively few individuals underwent its TCR sequencing and HLA analysis.

V was shortened by 3 bases and J by 2 bases, with 4 bases between the two germline ends. The CDR3 sequence is 13 residues long. In blood CD8+ and CD4+ T cells, TCR beta underwent sequencing. Points on this clonotype: Its target is not known.

The RNA, about 0.5 to 1 ug, was put through reverse transcription using random hexamers. Amplification of TCR beta CDR3 by immunoSEQ multiplex PCR spanned 54 Vbeta and 13 Jbeta. One entry per CDR3 protein, called by TCRdb with MiXCR from the immunoSEQ multiplex PCR reads. The table records approximately 180,000 distinct CDR3 sequences, approximately 94% of them present only once. The source of this sequence is a human donor with multiple sclerosis. What was sequenced was CD4+ T cells from PBMCs. This rearrangement joins TRBV12-3 or TRBV12-4 to TRBJ2-2; D remains ambiguous. In nucleotides, the CDR3 is TGTGCCAGCAGTTTTGGAAACACCGGGGAGCTGTTTTTT. Amino acid sequence: CASSFGNTGELFF.